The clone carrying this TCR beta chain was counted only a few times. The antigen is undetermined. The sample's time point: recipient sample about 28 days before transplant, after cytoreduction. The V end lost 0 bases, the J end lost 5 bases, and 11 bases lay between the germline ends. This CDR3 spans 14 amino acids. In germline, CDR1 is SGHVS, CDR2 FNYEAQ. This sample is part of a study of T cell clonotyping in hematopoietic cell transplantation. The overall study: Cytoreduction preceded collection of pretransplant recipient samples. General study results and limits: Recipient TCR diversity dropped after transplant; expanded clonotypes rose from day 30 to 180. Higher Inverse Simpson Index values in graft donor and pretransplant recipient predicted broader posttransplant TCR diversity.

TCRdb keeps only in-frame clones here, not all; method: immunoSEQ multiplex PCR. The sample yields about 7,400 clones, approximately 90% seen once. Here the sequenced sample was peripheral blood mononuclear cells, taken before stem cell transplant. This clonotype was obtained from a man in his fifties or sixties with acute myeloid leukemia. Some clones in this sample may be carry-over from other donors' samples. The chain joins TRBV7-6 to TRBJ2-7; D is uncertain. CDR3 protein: CASSLAASQNEQYF. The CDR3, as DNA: TGTGCCAGCAGCTTAGCTGCGTCTCAGAACGAGCAGTACTTC.